Listed here are 16 T cell receptor beta chains from one sample, sequenced in a study of OX40 agonist ivuxolimab in advanced cancers. Data came from immunoSEQ multiplex PCR; TCRdb stores just in-frame clones and leaves some out. The sample shows fewer than 80,000 clones, around 84% of them seen only once. Sequencing was performed on CD4+ or CD8+ T cells sorted from blood, taken in a trial of the OX40 agonist ivuxolimab. These receptors all come from an adult with an advanced solid tumor such as melanoma, head and neck, liver or kidney cancer.

The chain employs TRBV7-2 and TRBJ2-3, with D unresolved. Germline V gene lookup returns CDR1 SGHTA and CDR2 FQGNSA. Trimming removed 1 base from V and 4 bases from J, with 12 bases in between. The CDR3 runs 15 residues. The CDR3 sequence is CASSLGSGSADTQYF. CDR3 bases: TGTGCCAGCAGCTTAGGTTCCGGCAGCGCAGATACGCAGTATTTT.

This chain connects TRBV29-1 to TRBJ2-5; 11 positions agree with TRBD1. Trimming cost V 6 bases and J 5 bases; bases outside gene matches: 11. Germline CDR1 reads SQVTM; CDR2 reads ANQGSEA. The CDR3 loop spans 15 amino acids. This CDR3 reads CSVAGQGALYETQYF. Written as DNA, the CDR3 is TGCAGCGTCGCCGGACAGGGGGCTCTTTATGAGACCCAGTACTTC.

V usage is TRBV2 and J usage is TRBJ2-5; 11 positions agree with TRBD2. The trim removed 5 bases at V and 3 bases at J, leaving 2 bases unmatched. The CDR3 has 14 amino acids. Germline V gene lookup returns CDR1 SNHLY and CDR2 FYNNEI. The CDR3 DNA sequence: TGTGCCAGCAGTTCACTAGCGGGGGAAGAGACCCAGTACTTC. Translation: CASSSLAGEETQYF.

The table lists this clone with a few counts. The gene calls are TRBV4-3 and TRBJ2-6, with 10 bases lining up with TRBD1. CDR3 length: 19 amino acids. Germline CDR1 LGHNA, CDR2 YSLEER. The junction had 8 bases not matched to a gene; V was cut back by 3 bases and J by 0 bases. The CDR3: CASSQDTGTGVSGANVLTF. DNA of the CDR3: TGCGCCAGCAGCCAGGATACCGGGACAGGGGTCTCTGGGGCCAACGTCCTGACTTTC.

V and J are TRBV5-1 and TRBJ2-3; D is perhaps TRBD1 (9 bases). Germline-derived CDR1 and CDR2 are SGHRS and YFSETQ. V was pared by 0 bases and J by 5 bases, with 19 bases between. The CDR3 loop spans 17 amino acids. The CDR3 nucleotides read TGCGCCAGCAGCTTGGTAGCGGGACAGGGTTCAGGAGATACGCAGTATTTT. Amino acid sequence: CASSLVAGQGSGDTQYF.

The chain uses TRBV6-5 and TRBJ2-7; D gene ambiguous. This CDR3 spans 13 amino acids. CDR1 is MNHEY, CDR2 SVGAGI, per germline. The germline V and J ends were trimmed by 3 bases and 2 bases, with 8 bases remaining between them. CDR3 loop: CASSYSSPYEQYF. CDR3 coding DNA: TGTGCCAGCAGTTATTCCAGTCCCTACGAGCAGTACTTC.

The rearrangement joins TRBV7-2 to TRBJ2-1; 8 bases align to TRBD2. CDR3 length: 15 amino acids. The trim removed 1 base at V and 6 bases at J, leaving 5 bases unmatched. Germline CDR1 SGHTA, CDR2 FQGNSA. The CDR3 reads CASSLVGGVLNEQFF. In DNA form, the CDR3 reads TGTGCCAGCAGCTTAGTCGGGGGGGTCCTCAATGAGCAGTTCTTC.

The genes are TRBV7-2 and TRBJ1-5; D gene uncertain. Germline lookup yields CDR1 SGHTA and CDR2 FQGNSA. The CDR3 consists of 13 residues. Trimming cost V 1 base and J 6 bases, with 7 bases left between them. CDR3 DNA: TGTGCCAGCAGCTTAGATTTCAGTCAGCCCCAGCATTTT. It translates to CASSLDFSQPQHF.

The CDR3 sequence: CASSKGAETQYF. Written as DNA, the CDR3 is TGTGCCAGCAGCAAGGGTGCTGAGACCCAGTACTTC. This chain connects TRBV21-1 to TRBJ2-5. TRBV21-1 is an annotated pseudogene. The CDR3 runs 12 residues.

This clone has a handful of counts. This rearrangement joins TRBV5-1 to TRBJ1-2; D not certain. Trimming removed 5 bases from V and 3 bases from J, with 8 bases in between. CDR3 length: 12 residues. The germline V gene has CDR1 SGHRS and CDR2 YFSETQ. CDR3 nucleotides: TGCGCCAGCAGGCAGGCGGACTATGGCTACACCTTC. It is translated as CASRQADYGYTF. The full variable domain, its missing parts supplied by reference TRBV5-1 and TRBJ1-2, is KAGVTQTPRYLIKTRGQQVTLSCSPISGHRSVSWYQQTPGQGLQFLFEYFSETQRNKGNFPGRFSGRQFSNSRSEMNVSTLELGDSALYLCASRQADYGYTFGSGTRLTVV.

This clone has only one observation. This chain links TRBV7-9 with TRBJ1-3; TRBD1 matches 7 bases. V shed 5 bases, J shed 4 bases, and the junction held 2 bases outside the gene matches. Germline V lookup: CDR1 SEHNR, CDR2 FQNEAQ (reference sequence). The CDR3 has 13 residues. CDR3 DNA: TGTGCCAGCAGCCTGGGACAGGGAAACACCATATATTTT. Translated: CASSLGQGNTIYF. Using reference TRBV7-9 and TRBJ1-3 for the parts outside the CDR3, the full variable domain is DTGVSQNPRHKITKRGQNVTFRCDPISEHNRLYWYRQTLGQGPEFLTYFQNEAQLEKSRLLSDRFSAERPKGSFSTLEIQRTEQGDSAMYLCASSLGQGNTIYFGEGSWLTVV.

This chain connects TRBV5-4 to TRBJ1-2; 9 positions match TRBD1. CDR1 SGHNT and CDR2 YYREEE come from the germline V gene (reference sequence). The CDR3 totals 14 residues. J gave up 3 bases and V 6 bases, and 6 bases lay outside the gene matches. CDR3 nucleotides: TGTGCCAGCAACAAACGGGACAGGGACTATGGCTACACCTTC. It specifies CASNKRDRDYGYTF.

J is TRBJ1-1 and V is TRBV23-1; 8 bases agree with TRBD1. TRBV23-1 counts as an open reading frame of uncertain function. This CDR3 region has 17 residues. J was trimmed by 0 bases and V by 4 bases; bases with no gene match: 10. The chain's CDR3 is CASSPQGAVHMNTEAFF. The CDR3 DNA is TGCGCCAGCAGTCCTCAGGGGGCTGTGCACATGAACACTGAAGCTTTCTTT.

CDR3 region: CASSNGAGLPGEQYF. The CDR3 DNA reads as TGTGCCAGCAGTAACGGGGCCGGGCTCCCAGGGGAGCAGTACTTC. The V gene is TRBV28, the J gene TRBJ2-7, with D possibly being TRBD1 or TRBD2 (5 bases each). The germline V gene encodes CDR1 MDHEN and CDR2 SYDVKM. CDR3 length equals 15 residues. Trimming took 5 bases from V and 7 from J, leaving 21 bases between them.

This clone was observed a few times. The CDR3: CASSSTGGSPLHF. Here the CDR3 DNA reads TGTGCCAGCAGCTCTACAGGGGGATCACCCCTCCACTTT. The chain is built from TRBV7-3 and TRBJ1-6, with TRBD1 identical over 8 bases. Trimming at V came to 4 bases and at J to 10 bases, leaving 3 bases not matched to a gene. Germline V CDR1 and CDR2: SGHTA, FQGTGA. This CDR3 is 13 amino acids long.

This chain joins TRBV11-3 and TRBJ1-1; D is undetermined. The ends were cut back, 5 bases at V and 2 bases at J, with 9 bases in the middle. CDR3 size: 13 residues. Germline CDR1 is SGHNT and CDR2 is YENEEA. The CDR3 sequence: CASSPRYNTEAFF. The DNA of the CDR3 is TGTGCCAGCAGCCCTCGTTACAACACTGAAGCTTTCTTT.